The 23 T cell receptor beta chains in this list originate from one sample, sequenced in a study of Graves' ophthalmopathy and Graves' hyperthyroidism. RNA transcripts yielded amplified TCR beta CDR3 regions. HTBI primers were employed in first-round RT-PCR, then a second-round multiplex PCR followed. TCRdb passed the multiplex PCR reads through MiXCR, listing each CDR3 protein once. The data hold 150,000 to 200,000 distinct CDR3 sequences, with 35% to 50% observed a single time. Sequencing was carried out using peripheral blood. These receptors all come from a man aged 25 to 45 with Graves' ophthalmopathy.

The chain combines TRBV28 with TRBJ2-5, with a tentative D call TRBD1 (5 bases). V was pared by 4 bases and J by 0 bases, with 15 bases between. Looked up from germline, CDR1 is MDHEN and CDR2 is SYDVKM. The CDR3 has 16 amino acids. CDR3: CASSYSYRSYQETQYF. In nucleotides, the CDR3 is TGTGCCAGCAGTTACTCGTACAGGTCGTACCAAGAGACCCAGTACTTC.

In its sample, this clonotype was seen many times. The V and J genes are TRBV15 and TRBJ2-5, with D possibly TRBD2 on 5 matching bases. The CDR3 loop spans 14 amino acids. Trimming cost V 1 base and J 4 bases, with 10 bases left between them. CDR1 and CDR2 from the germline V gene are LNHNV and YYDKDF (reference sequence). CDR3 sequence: CATSRGERGETQYF. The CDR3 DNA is TGTGCCACCAGCAGAGGGGAGCGAGGAGAGACCCAGTACTTC. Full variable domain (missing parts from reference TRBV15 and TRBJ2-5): DAMVIQNPRYQVTQFGKPVTLSCSQTLNHNVMYWYQQKSSQAPKLLFHYYDKDFNNEADTPDNFQSRRPNTSFCFLDIRSPGLGDTAMYLCATSRGERGETQYFGPGTRLLVL.

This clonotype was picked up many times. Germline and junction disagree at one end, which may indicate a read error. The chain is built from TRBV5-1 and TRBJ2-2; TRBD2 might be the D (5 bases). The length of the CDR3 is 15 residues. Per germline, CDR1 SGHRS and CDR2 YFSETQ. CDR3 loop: CASSLGYPNTGELVF. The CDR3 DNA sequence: TGCGCCAGCAGCTTAGGCTATCCTAACACCGGGGAGCTGGTTTTT.

The CDR3: CASSYRAGQASYQETQYF. The CDR3 nucleotides read TGTGCCAGCAGTTATCGGGCAGGCCAGGCCAGCTACCAAGAGACCCAGTACTTC. This chain joins TRBV6-5 and TRBJ2-5; the D is unclear. The germline CDR1 and CDR2 sequences are MNHEY and SVGAGI. The V and J ends lost 3 bases and 0 bases respectively, with 20 bases between them. This CDR3 is 18 amino acids long.

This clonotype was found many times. CDR3 sequence: CASSLRGTSGSETQYF. CDR3 sequence (DNA): TGTGCCAGCAGCCTAAGGGGGACTAGCGGATCAGAGACCCAGTACTTC. J is TRBJ2-5 and V is TRBV11-3, with 11 bases identical to TRBD2. This CDR3 contains 16 residues. Trimming at V came to 5 bases and at J to 4 bases, leaving 9 bases not matched to a gene. CDR1 and CDR2 from the germline V gene are SGHNT and YENEEA.

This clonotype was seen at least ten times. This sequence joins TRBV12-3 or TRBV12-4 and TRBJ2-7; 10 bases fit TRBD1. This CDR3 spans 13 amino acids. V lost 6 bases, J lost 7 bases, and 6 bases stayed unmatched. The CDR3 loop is CASRGQGDGEQYF. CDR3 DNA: TGTGCCAGCAGAGGACAGGGGGATGGGGAGCAGTACTTC.

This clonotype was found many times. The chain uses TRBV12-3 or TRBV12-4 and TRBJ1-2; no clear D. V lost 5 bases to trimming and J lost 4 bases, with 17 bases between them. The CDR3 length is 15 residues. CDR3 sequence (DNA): TGTGCCAGCAGTCCCATGGATTCAAAAGCCTATGGCTACACCTTC. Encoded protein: CASSPMDSKAYGYTF.

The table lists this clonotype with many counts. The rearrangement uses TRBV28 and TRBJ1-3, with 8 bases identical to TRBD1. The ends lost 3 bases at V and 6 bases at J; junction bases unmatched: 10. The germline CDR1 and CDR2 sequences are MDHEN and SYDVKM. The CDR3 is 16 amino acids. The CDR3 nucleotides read TGTGCCAGCAGTTTTCCAATGGACAGGGTGACAAACACCATATATTTT. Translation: CASSFPMDRVTNTIYF.

CDR3 region: CSPWRDQETQYF. As DNA, the CDR3 is TGCAGTCCCTGGAGAGATCAAGAGACCCAGTACTTC. V and J are TRBV20-1 and TRBJ2-5; D call uncertain. Trimming cost V 8 bases and J 2 bases, with 12 bases left between them. This CDR3 has 12 amino acids. Germline assignment: CDR1 DFQATT and CDR2 SNEGSKA (reference sequence).

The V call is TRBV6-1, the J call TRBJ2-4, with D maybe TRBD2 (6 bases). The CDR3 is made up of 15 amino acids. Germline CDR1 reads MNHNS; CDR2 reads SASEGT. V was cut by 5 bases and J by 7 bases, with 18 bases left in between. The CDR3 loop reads CASSQPGLGANIQYF. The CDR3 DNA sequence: TGTGCCAGCAGTCAGCCGGGACTCGGGGCCAACATTCAGTACTTC.

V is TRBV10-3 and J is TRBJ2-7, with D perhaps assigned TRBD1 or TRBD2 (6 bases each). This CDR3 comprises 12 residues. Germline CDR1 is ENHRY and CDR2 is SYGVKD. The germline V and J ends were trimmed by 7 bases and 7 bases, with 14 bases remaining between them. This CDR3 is CAINGPGAEQYF. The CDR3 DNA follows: TGTGCCATCAACGGCCCGGGGGCGGAGCAGTACTTC.

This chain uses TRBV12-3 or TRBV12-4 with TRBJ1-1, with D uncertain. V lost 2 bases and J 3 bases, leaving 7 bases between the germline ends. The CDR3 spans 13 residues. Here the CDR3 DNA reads TGTGCCAGCAGTTTACGGGAACACACTGAAGCTTTCTTT. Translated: CASSLREHTEAFF.

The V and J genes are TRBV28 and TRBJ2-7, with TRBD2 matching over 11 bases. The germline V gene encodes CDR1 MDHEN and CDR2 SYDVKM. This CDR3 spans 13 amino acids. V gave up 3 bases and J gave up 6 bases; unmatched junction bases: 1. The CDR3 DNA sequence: TGTGCCAGCAGTTTTACTAGCGGGGGCGAGCAGTACTTC. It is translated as CASSFTSGGEQYF.

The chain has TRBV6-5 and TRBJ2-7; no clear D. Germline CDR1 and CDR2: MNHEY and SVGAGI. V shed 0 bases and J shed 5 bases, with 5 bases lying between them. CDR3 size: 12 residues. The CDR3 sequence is CASSYSVHEQYF. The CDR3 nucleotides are TGTGCCAGCAGTTACTCAGTCCACGAGCAGTACTTC.

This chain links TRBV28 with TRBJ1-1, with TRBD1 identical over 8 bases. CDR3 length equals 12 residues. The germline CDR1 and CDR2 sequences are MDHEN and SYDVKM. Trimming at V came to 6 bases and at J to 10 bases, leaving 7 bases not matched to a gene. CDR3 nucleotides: TGTGCCAGCAGCCCGACAGGGGCGGGAGCTTTCTTT. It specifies CASSPTGAGAFF.

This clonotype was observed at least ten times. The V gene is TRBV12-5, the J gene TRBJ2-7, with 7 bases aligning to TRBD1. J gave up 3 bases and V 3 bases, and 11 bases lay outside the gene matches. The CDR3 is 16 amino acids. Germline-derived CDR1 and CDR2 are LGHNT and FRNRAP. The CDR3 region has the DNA TGTGCTAGTGGTTTTCCCGCCCTCCGGGACAGCTACGAGCAGTACTTC. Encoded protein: CASGFPALRDSYEQYF.

This CDR3 is CASSSLGLGSYNSPLHF. CDR3 nucleotides: TGCGCCAGCAGCTCCTTGGGCTTGGGCTCCTATAATTCACCCCTCCACTTT. The chain employs TRBV5-1 and TRBJ1-6; no clear D gene. From germline, CDR1 is SGHRS and CDR2 YFSETQ. V was clipped by 3 bases and J by 0 bases, with 13 bases between them. The CDR3 runs 17 residues.

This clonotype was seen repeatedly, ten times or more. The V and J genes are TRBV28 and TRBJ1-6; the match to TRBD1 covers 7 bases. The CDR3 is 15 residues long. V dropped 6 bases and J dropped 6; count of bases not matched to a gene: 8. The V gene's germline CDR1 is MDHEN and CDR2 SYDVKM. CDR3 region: CASRADRAANSPLHF. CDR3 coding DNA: TGTGCCAGCAGGGCAGACAGGGCGGCTAATTCACCCCTCCACTTT.

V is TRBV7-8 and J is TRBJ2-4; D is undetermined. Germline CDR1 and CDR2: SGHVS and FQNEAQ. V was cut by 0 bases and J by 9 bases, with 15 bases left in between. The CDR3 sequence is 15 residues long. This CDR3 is CASSLAPPGMSIQYF. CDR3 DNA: TGTGCCAGCAGCTTAGCCCCTCCTGGAATGAGCATTCAGTACTTC.

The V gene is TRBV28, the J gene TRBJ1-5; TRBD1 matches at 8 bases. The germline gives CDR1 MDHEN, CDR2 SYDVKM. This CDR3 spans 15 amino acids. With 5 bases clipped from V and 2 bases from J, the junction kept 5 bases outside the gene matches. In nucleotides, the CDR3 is TGTGCCAGCAGTGACGGACAGGGAGGCAATCAGCCCCAGCATTTT. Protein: CASSDGQGGNQPQHF.

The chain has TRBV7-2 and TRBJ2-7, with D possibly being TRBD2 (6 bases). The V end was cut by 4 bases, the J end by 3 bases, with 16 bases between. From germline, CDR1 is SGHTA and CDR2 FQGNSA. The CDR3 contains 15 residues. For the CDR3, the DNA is TGTGCCAGCAGCTCGCTGGGCGGGACGGTCTACGAGCAGTACTTC. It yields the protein CASSSLGGTVYEQYF.

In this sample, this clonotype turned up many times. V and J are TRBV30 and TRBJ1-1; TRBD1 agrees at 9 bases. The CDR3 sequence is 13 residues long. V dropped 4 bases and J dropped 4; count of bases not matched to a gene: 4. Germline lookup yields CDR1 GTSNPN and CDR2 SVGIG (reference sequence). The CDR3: CAWMGQGGTEAFF. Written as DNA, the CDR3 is TGTGCCTGGATGGGACAGGGAGGCACTGAAGCTTTCTTT.

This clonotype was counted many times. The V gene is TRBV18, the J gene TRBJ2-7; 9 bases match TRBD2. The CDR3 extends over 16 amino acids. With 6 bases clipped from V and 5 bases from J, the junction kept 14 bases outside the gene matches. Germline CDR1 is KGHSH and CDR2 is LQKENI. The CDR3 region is CASSTAPGLATHEQYF. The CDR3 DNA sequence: TGTGCCAGCTCCACCGCTCCGGGACTAGCTACCCACGAGCAGTACTTC. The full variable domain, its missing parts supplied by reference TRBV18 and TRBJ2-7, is NAGVMQNPRHLVRRRGQEARLRCSPMKGHSHVYWYRQLPEEGLKFMVYLQKENIIDESGMPKERFSAEFPKEGPSILRIQQVVRGDSAAYFCASSTAPGLATHEQYFGPGTRLTVT.